This TCR beta chain comes out of a study of T cell repertoires in cytomegalovirus infection. Turning to the study itself: From public TCR beta signatures came an indication of both CMV infection and matching HLA type. Whole-study findings and limits: Cumulated frequencies of public TCR beta families served to identify carriers of CMV plus the relevant HLA. Clonotype analysis showed dominance of the ex vivo response by HLA-C-restricted CMV-specific TCR beta clonotypes.

TCRdb itself ran the reads through MiXCR, one entry per CDR3 protein. This sample yields approximately 320,000 distinct CDR3 sequences, of which more than 8% are seen a single time; 3.5% to 4.5% belongs to the top ten. With 2 bases clipped from V and 1 base from J, the junction kept 0 bases outside the gene matches. The CDR3 is made up of 14 amino acids. In germline, CDR1 is MGHRA, CDR2 YSYEKL. This clonotype has a handful of counts. No antigen is known for it. Input material: PBMCs. The chain is built from TRBV4-1 and TRBJ2-7; TRBD2 agrees at 9 bases. This TCR was sampled from a human donor in good health (CMV status not recorded). Some clones in this sample may be carry-over from other donors' samples. The chain's CDR3 is CASSQLAGSYEQYF. CDR3 DNA: TGCGCCAGCAGCCAACTAGCGGGGTCCTACGAGCAGTACTTC.